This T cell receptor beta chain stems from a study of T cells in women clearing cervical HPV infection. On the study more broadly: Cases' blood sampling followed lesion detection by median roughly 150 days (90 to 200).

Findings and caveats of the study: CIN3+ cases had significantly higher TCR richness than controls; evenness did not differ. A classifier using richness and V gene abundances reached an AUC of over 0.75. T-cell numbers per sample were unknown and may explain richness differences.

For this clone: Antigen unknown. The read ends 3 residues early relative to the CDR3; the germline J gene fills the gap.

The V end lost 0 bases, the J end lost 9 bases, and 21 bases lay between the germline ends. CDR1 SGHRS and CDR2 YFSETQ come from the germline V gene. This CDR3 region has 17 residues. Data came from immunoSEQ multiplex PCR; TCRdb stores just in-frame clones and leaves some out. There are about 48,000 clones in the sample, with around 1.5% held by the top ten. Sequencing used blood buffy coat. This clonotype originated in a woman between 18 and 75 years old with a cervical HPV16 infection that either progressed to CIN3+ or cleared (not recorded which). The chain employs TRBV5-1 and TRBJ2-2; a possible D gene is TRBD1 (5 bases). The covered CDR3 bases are TGCGCCAGCAGCTTGGCCTTTCCAGGGCAGTCGGTTCGGGAG. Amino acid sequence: CASSLAFPGQSVRE. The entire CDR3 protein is CASSLAFPGQSVRELFF.